The clone carrying this TCR beta chain was observed a few times. The antigen remains unidentified. There are 15 residues in the CDR3. Trimming removed 1 base from V and 2 bases from J, with 12 bases in between. CDR1 and CDR2 from the germline V gene are MDHEN and SYDVKM. This specimen comes from a study of T cell repertoires in cytomegalovirus infection. Study details: In public TCR beta signatures, there were indications of both CMV infection and matching HLA type.

TCRdb reprocessed the reads via MiXCR and lists one record per CDR3 protein. The data show roughly 350,000 distinct CDR3 sequences, approximately 30% seen once. The receptor was isolated from a human donor in good health (CMV status not recorded). Some clones in this sample may be carry-over from other donors' samples. The sequenced sample was cultured PBMCs, obtained from culture after CMV antigen stimulation. The chain is built from TRBV28 and TRBJ2-7; no reliable D call. CDR3 amino acids: CASSLFGQSAYEQYF. DNA of the CDR3: TGTGCCAGCAGTTTATTCGGCCAGTCAGCCTACGAGCAGTACTTC.